This T cell receptor beta chain was profiled in a study of OX40 agonist ivuxolimab in advanced cancers. Study-wide background: Administration of intravenous ivuxolimab to patients occurred every 2 weeks at 0.01 to 10 mg/kg. The study reported partial responses in three patients: one hepatocellular carcinoma, two cutaneous melanoma.

Patients with a history of autoimmune disease or on systemic immunosuppression were excluded. V shed 5 bases and J 2 bases; nucleotides not matched to a gene: 7. Germline V gives CDR1 LNHDA, CDR2 SQIVND (reference sequence). The CDR3 is 15 residues long. The data were produced by immunoSEQ multiplex PCR, yet TCRdb's version contains in-frame clones alone and is incomplete. The sample lists about 82,000 clones; 90% were seen once. This specimen consisted of CD4+ or CD8+ T cells sorted from blood, obtained in a trial of the OX40 agonist ivuxolimab. This TCR derives from an adult with an advanced solid tumor such as melanoma, head and neck, liver or kidney cancer. The genes are TRBV19 and TRBJ2-7, with 9 nucleotides matching TRBD2. Here the CDR3 DNA reads TGTGCCAGTAGTCTATTAGCGGGAGTAACCTACGAGCAGTACTTC. It is translated as CASSLLAGVTYEQYF. The full variable domain, completed using reference TRBV19 and TRBJ2-7, is DGGITQSPKYLFRKEGQNVTLSCEQNLNHDAMYWYRQDPGQGLRLIYYSQIVNDFQKGDIAEGYSVSREKKESFPLTVTSAQKNPTAFYLCASSLLAGVTYEQYFGPGTRLTVT.